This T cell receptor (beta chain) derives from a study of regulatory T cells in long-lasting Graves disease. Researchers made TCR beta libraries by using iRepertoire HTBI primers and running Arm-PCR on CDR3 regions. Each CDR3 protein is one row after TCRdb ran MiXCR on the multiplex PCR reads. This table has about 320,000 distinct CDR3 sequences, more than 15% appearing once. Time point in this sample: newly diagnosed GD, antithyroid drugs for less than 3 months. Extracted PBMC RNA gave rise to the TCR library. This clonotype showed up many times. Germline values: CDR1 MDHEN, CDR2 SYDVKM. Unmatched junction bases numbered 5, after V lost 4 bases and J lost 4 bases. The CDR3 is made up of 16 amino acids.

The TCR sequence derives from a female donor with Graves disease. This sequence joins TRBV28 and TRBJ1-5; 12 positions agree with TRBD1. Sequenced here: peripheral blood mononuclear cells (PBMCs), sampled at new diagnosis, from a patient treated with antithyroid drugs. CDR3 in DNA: TGTGCCAGCAGTTCCCCGGGACAGGGGGCGAATCAGCCCCAGCATTTT. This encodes CASSSPGQGANQPQHF.